This T cell receptor beta chain was sequenced during a study of shared clonotypes between healthy human individuals. Study context: The donor group consisted of two women and a few men, aged 18 to 49. Overall study findings and caveats: Memory subsets had estimated richness that was generally smaller than that of naive subsets.

A word on this clone: The antigen is not known. Other DNA sequences of this sample code for an identical CDR3.

V was pared by 5 bases and J by 2 bases, with 5 bases between. CDR3 length: 12 amino acids. Per germline, CDR1 ENHRY and CDR2 SYGVKD. The DNA input per sorted-subset replicate PCR was roughly 180 ng, corresponding to 25,000 to 35,000 T cell genomes. Sequenced by immunoSEQ multiplex PCR; TCRdb stores in-frame clones only, minus some. Counted here are a few million clones, approximately 96% occurring once; the ten biggest clones make up about 0.13%. HIV-negative, healthy adults without recent acute infections or vaccinations were the donors. Specimen: naive CD4+ T cells sorted from blood. Specified subset: CD45RA+ positively selected. The gene calls are TRBV10-3 and TRBJ2-3; D remains unclear. The clonotype was recovered from a young man in good health. CDR3: CAISSSTDTQYF. For the CDR3, the DNA is TGTGCCATCAGTTCATCCACAGATACGCAGTATTTT.